These 28 T cell receptor beta chains share one sample of origin, sequenced in a study of cytotoxic CD8 clonotypes in ibrutinib-treated CLL. The table came from immunoSEQ multiplex PCR; TCRdb's copy has only in-frame clones and leaves some out. This table has 160,000 or so clones, under 90% appearing once. The sample was PBMCs, taken after 24 months of ibrutinib treatment. The source is a human donor with chronic lymphocytic leukemia.

This sequence joins TRBV7-9 and TRBJ1-1, with D possibly matching TRBD1 (5 bases). The CDR3 runs to 14 residues. Looked up from germline, CDR1 is SEHNR and CDR2 is FQNEAQ (reference sequence). V was pared by 2 bases and J by 6 bases, with 13 bases between. In DNA, the CDR3 is TGTGCCAGCAGCTTATCCCGGGGGGTGGCTGAAGCTTTCTTT. This encodes CASSLSRGVAEAFF.

This clone was recorded only once. The V and J genes are TRBV2 and TRBJ1-5; D remains unclear. There are 11 residues in the CDR3. Between the trimmed V and J ends, which lost 0 bases and 6 bases, there was a span of 0 bases. The germline gives CDR1 SNHLY, CDR2 FYNNEI. Written as DNA, the CDR3 is TGTGCCAGCAGTGAAGCTCAGCCCCAGCATTTT. It specifies CASSEAQPQHF.

V is TRBV4-1 and J is TRBJ1-1; 8 bases are a match to TRBD1. The CDR3 is 15 residues long. J lost 1 base, V lost 5 bases, and 6 bases had no gene match. The germline V gene has CDR1 MGHRA and CDR2 YSYEKL. CDR3 protein: CASSTRQGSNTEAFF. For the CDR3, the DNA is TGCGCCAGCAGCACCAGACAGGGGTCGAACACTGAAGCTTTCTTT.

This chain uses TRBV28 with TRBJ1-2; tentatively, D is TRBD1 (6 bases). This CDR3 comprises 14 residues. CDR1 MDHEN and CDR2 SYDVKM come from the germline V gene. V lost 8 bases to trimming and J lost 3 bases, with 16 bases between them. CDR3 coding DNA: TGTGCCAGCCTCGAACAGGGACGGGACTATGGCTACACCTTC. Translation: CASLEQGRDYGYTF.

This chain's CDR3 is CASSPTPTGDEGYTF. For the CDR3, the DNA is TGTGCCAGCTCACCAACCCCGACAGGGGATGAGGGCTACACCTTC. The chain uses TRBV18 and TRBJ1-2; 8 bases line up with TRBD1. This CDR3 contains 15 residues. Per germline, CDR1 KGHSH and CDR2 LQKENI. The V gene end was trimmed by 2 bases and the J gene end by 8 bases; junction bases not matched to a gene: 10.

The chain recombines TRBV10-1 with TRBJ1-1; D remains unclear. Trimming removed 5 bases at V and 3 bases at J, with 10 bases between. Per germline, CDR1 WNHNN and CDR2 SYGVQD (reference sequence). The CDR3 is made up of 13 amino acids. CDR3 in amino acids: CASSYSWDTEAFF. The CDR3 DNA follows: TGCGCCAGCAGTTATTCATGGGACACTGAAGCTTTCTTT.

This chain uses TRBV4-1 with TRBJ2-7; D remains ambiguous. CDR3 size: 18 residues. The germline CDR1 and CDR2 sequences are MGHRA and YSYEKL. The V end was cut by 0 bases, the J end by 0 bases, with 18 bases between. The DNA for the CDR3 is TGCGCCAGCAGCCAAGATAACGGAAACGGGCAGTTCTCCTACGAGCAGTACTTC. Its protein is CASSQDNGNGQFSYEQYF.

The V and J genes are TRBV30 and TRBJ2-5; possibly TRBD2 for D (7 bases). Trimming pared 5 bases from V and 2 bases from J, leaving 27 bases between. Germline CDR1 reads GTSNPN; CDR2 reads SVGIG (reference sequence). The CDR3 runs to 18 residues. CDR3 in DNA: TGTGCCTGGGGGAGGGGATGGTACGGGTCTCAGGGGCAAGAGACCCAGTACTTC. Its protein is CAWGRGWYGSQGQETQYF.

This clone was detected only a few times. The chain has TRBV7-6 and TRBJ1-2; D not resolved. CDR3 length equals 14 residues. Germline-derived CDR1 and CDR2 are SGHVS and FNYEAQ. The germline V and J ends were trimmed by 1 base and 4 bases, with 10 bases remaining between them. The CDR3 nucleotides are TGTGCCAGCAGCTTAGGGTCCGCTAGCTATGGCTACACCTTC. It codes for CASSLGSASYGYTF.

The rearrangement links TRBV5-6 to TRBJ1-3; no reliable D call. The CDR3 has 15 amino acids. CDR1 is SGHDT and CDR2 is YYEEEE in the germline V gene. Trimming shortened V by 4 bases and J by 4 bases, and 15 bases separated the two germline ends. CDR3 nucleotides: TGTGCCAGCAGCAAGCGGGAGTACGACGGAAACACCATATATTTT. Translated, it gives CASSKREYDGNTIYF.

The chain uses TRBV2 and TRBJ2-7, with TRBD2 as a possible D gene (5 bases). CDR1 is SNHLY and CDR2 is FYNNEI in the germline V gene. Trimming cost V 5 bases and J 6 bases, with 17 bases left between them. The CDR3 runs 14 residues. CDR3 region: CASSPTTGNGEQYF. The CDR3 nucleotides are TGTGCCAGCAGTCCAACGACGGGGAACGGCGAGCAGTACTTC.

The genes are TRBV30 and TRBJ2-3; D unresolved. The germline V and J ends were trimmed by 2 bases and 3 bases, with 6 bases remaining between them. CDR3 size: 12 residues. CDR1 GTSNPN and CDR2 SVGIG come from the germline V gene (reference sequence). CDR3 bases: TGTGCCTGGAGTCAAACGACAGATACGCAGTATTTT. The encoded protein is CAWSQTTDTQYF.

The V and J genes are TRBV7-3 and TRBJ1-5; no clear D gene. The germline CDR1 and CDR2 sequences are SGHTA and FQGTGA. V lost 1 base and J lost 3, with 10 bases in between. The CDR3 runs 15 residues. The CDR3 DNA sequence: TGTGCCAGCAGCTTAAGGCCTACGGTCAATCAGCCCCAGCATTTT. Translated, it gives CASSLRPTVNQPQHF. The full variable domain, rest sourced from reference TRBV7-3 and TRBJ1-5, is GAGVSQTPSNKVTEKGKYVELRCDPISGHTALYWYRQSLGQGPEFLIYFQGTGAADDSGLPNDRFFAVRPEGSVSTLKIQRTERGDSAVYLCASSLRPTVNQPQHFGDGTRLSIL.

The chain is built from TRBV5-1 and TRBJ2-2; D not resolved. The V gene lost 0 bases and the J gene lost 8 bases, with 2 bases spanning the gap. Germline CDR1 is SGHRS and CDR2 is YFSETQ. There are 11 residues in the CDR3. CDR3 sequence reads: CASSLAGELFF. The DNA of the CDR3 is TGCGCCAGCAGCTTGGCTGGGGAGCTGTTTTTT. Based on the CDR3 plus reference TRBV5-1 and TRBJ2-2, the full variable domain is KAGVTQTPRYLIKTRGQQVTLSCSPISGHRSVSWYQQTPGQGLQFLFEYFSETQRNKGNFPGRFSGRQFSNSRSEMNVSTLELGDSALYLCASSLAGELFFGEGSRLTVL.

V is TRBV2 and J is TRBJ2-2; possible D gene TRBD1, 5 bases. CDR1 and CDR2 (germline): SNHLY, FYNNEI. The V end was cut by 6 bases, the J end by 8 bases, with 19 bases between. The CDR3 is made up of 15 amino acids. CDR3 protein: CASRERQPSGGELFF. CDR3 nucleotides: TGTGCCAGCAGGGAAAGACAGCCATCAGGAGGGGAGCTGTTTTTT.

The chain carries TRBV5-1 and TRBJ1-5, with D unresolved. Germline-derived CDR1 and CDR2 are SGHRS and YFSETQ. This CDR3 spans 14 amino acids. Trimming shortened V by 2 bases and J by 0 bases, and 6 bases separated the two germline ends. The DNA for the CDR3 is TGCGCCAGCAGCTTAGGAAGTAGCAATCAGCCCCAGCATTTT. Its protein product is CASSLGSSNQPQHF.

This clone has only one observation. The V call is TRBV30, the J call TRBJ2-7; TRBD1 might be the D (5 bases). The V and J ends lost 2 bases and 6 bases respectively, with 20 bases between them. This CDR3 region has 15 residues. From germline, CDR1 is GTSNPN and CDR2 SVGIG (reference sequence). CDR3 bases: TGTGCCTGGAGTACCGCGTGGGGCCCAGGGCTCGAGCAGTACTTC. Amino acids: CAWSTAWGPGLEQYF.

This clone was seen a handful of times. Other DNA sequences from this sample encode an identical CDR3 as well. The gene calls are TRBV2 and TRBJ1-5; no reliable D call. Trimming removed 3 bases at V and 0 bases at J, with 3 bases between. Per germline, CDR1 SNHLY and CDR2 FYNNEI. The CDR3 contains 13 residues. CDR3 bases: TGTGCCAGCAGTGACAGTAGCAATCAGCCCCAGCATTTT. It yields the protein CASSDSSNQPQHF.

V is TRBV19 and J is TRBJ1-2; 8 bases fit TRBD1. Trimming removed 10 bases from V and 0 bases from J; junction bases left unmatched: 13. The CDR3 is 16 residues long. Germline V lookup: CDR1 LNHDA, CDR2 SQIVND (reference sequence). In DNA, the CDR3 is TGTGCCACCACTAGTCGACAGGGGAATTCTAACTATGGCTACACCTTC. It translates to CATTSRQGNSNYGYTF.

This chain uses TRBV27 with TRBJ2-2; 9 bases align to TRBD1. V lost 6 bases, J lost 12 bases, and 5 bases stayed unmatched. The CDR3 extends over 12 amino acids. Looked up from germline, CDR1 is MNHEY and CDR2 is SMNVEV (reference sequence). Written as DNA, the CDR3 is TGTGCCAGCAGATCTGACAGGGGGAAGCTGTTTTTT. The encoded protein is CASRSDRGKLFF.

J is TRBJ1-2 and V is TRBV5-1; TRBD1 agrees at 10 bases. CDR1 and CDR2 from the germline V gene are SGHRS and YFSETQ. The J segment lost 8 bases and the V segment lost 3 bases, leaving 7 bases of the junction unmatched. This CDR3 has 14 residues. The CDR3 reads CASSSGTGEMGYTF. The CDR3 coding sequence is TGCGCCAGCAGCTCCGGGACAGGGGAAATGGGCTACACCTTC.

V and J are TRBV13 and TRBJ2-7, with 14 bases lining up with TRBD2. With V trimmed by 5 bases and J by 5 bases, 11 bases remained unmatched. The CDR3 runs 17 residues. CDR1 PRHDT and CDR2 FYEKMQ come from the germline V gene (reference sequence). The CDR3, as DNA: TGTGCCAGCAGCCCCCTTCTTGGGACTAGCGGGGGCAACGAGCAGTACTTC. Protein product: CASSPLLGTSGGNEQYF.

The gene calls are TRBV19 and TRBJ1-2, with a weak D call TRBD1 (6 bases). The CDR3 is 17 residues long. Deletions cut 7 bases from V and 1 base from J, with 22 bases between. The germline gives CDR1 LNHDA, CDR2 SQIVND (reference sequence). The CDR3 sequence: CASMGGGAEQLNYGYTF. The CDR3 DNA follows: TGTGCCAGTATGGGGGGGGGCGCCGAACAACTTAACTATGGCTACACCTTC.

The chain is built from TRBV28 and TRBJ1-2, with 8 bases lining up with TRBD1. The CDR3 totals 14 residues. In germline, CDR1 is MDHEN, CDR2 SYDVKM. V lost 5 bases and J lost 4; bases outside the gene matches: 6. The CDR3 DNA reads as TGTGCCAGCAGTCACCAGGGGGCGGGCTATGGCTACACCTTC. Protein sequence: CASSHQGAGYGYTF.

CDR3 residues: CASSLYTGELFF. CDR3 in DNA: TGTGCCAGCAGCCTATACACCGGGGAGCTGTTTTTT. The rearrangement uses TRBV11-3 and TRBJ2-2; no firm D call. The V gene's germline CDR1 is SGHNT and CDR2 YENEEA. Trimming took 5 bases from V and 3 from J, leaving 4 bases between them. The CDR3 is 12 residues long.

The rearrangement joins TRBV5-1 to TRBJ2-7; either TRBD1 or TRBD2 may supply D (5 bases each). CDR3 length: 14 amino acids. Germline CDR1 is SGHRS and CDR2 is YFSETQ. V shed 3 bases and J shed 2 bases, with 12 bases lying between them. CDR3 DNA: TGCGCCAGCAGCTCGGGGACGGAGACCTACGAGCAGTACTTC. Translated: CASSSGTETYEQYF.

The V gene is TRBV30, the J gene TRBJ2-3; D might be TRBD2 (6 bases). CDR1 GTSNPN and CDR2 SVGIG come from the germline V gene (reference sequence). V lost 3 bases and J 1 base, leaving 11 bases between the germline ends. This CDR3 has 14 amino acids. CDR3 DNA: TGTGCCTGGAGCGAGGTAGCGGGCACAGATACGCAGTATTTT. Translation: CAWSEVAGTDTQYF.

The V and J genes are TRBV19 and TRBJ2-3; no clear D gene. CDR1 is LNHDA and CDR2 is SQIVND in the germline V gene (reference sequence). Between the trimmed V and J ends, which lost 0 bases and 4 bases, there was a span of 14 bases. The CDR3 contains 16 residues. Here the CDR3 DNA reads TGTGCCAGTAGTATAGACCCCCGCGGCGAAGCAGATACGCAGTATTTT. Translated, it gives CASSIDPRGEADTQYF.